This T cell receptor beta chain was recorded in a study of blood T cells in healthy people across ages. This CDR3 region has 16 residues. Losses at the gene ends were 5 bases for V and 3 bases for J; bases not matched to a gene: 12. Next came a second PCR, run for roughly 6 to 11 cycles, which used a sample-barcoded 5' primer along with a J-beta primer mix. TCRdb re-derived calls from the 5' RACE reads in MiXCR, one entry per CDR3 protein. The sample contains about 500,000 distinct CDR3 sequences, 24% of which appear only once. This same sample was also taken into another study, of T cells of mothers and their children. Turning to that study: A few healthy Caucasian mothers, along with their six children, were the donors. Reads obtained per mother exceeded 10 million TCR beta CDR3 reads, with a few million obtained per child.

The sequencing sample was made of blood. This sequence joins TRBV12-3 or TRBV12-4 and TRBJ2-7; TRBD1 agrees at 8 bases. The receptor was isolated from a boy aged 10-17 years in good health. The CDR3 sequence is CASSTRTGTGYYEQYF. CDR3 nucleotide sequence: TGTGCCAGCAGTACCCGGACCGGGACAGGATACTACGAGCAGTACTTC.